The rows below give T cell receptor beta chains drawn from one sample of a study of shared clonotypes between healthy human individuals. Assay: immunoSEQ multiplex PCR; the TCRdb copy retains only in-frame clones and omits some. The profile shows hundreds of thousands of clones, about 97% of them singletons. The sequenced material came from naive CD8+ T cells sorted from blood. The receptor set was obtained from a man aged 25-45 years in good health. CDR3s include the opening cysteine and the closing phenylalanine or tryptophan. The D gene is left open where the match is weak. Clone size is stated in some rows and not others, as once, few, many or a class when expanded.

NA	TRBV30	NA	TRBJ2-2	TGTGCCCGGATACAGGGGACTGCCGGGGAGCTGTTTTTT	CARIQGTAGELFF
NA	TRBV19	NA	TRBJ2-3	TGTGCCCGAGGAGGTACGCATACGCAGTATTTT	CARGGTHTQYF
NA	TRBV20-1	NA	TRBJ2-7	TGCAGTGCTAGGAAGGCGATCCGAGAGTTC	CSARKAIREF
NA	TRBV27	NA	TRBJ2-3	TGTGCCAGCAAGGTGAGGGCTGGAGATACGCAGTATTTT	CASKVRAGDTQYF
NA	TRBV5-1	TRBD2	TRBJ2-5	TGCGCCAGCAGCTTGGATACAGCGGGACAAGAGACCCAGTACTTC	CASSLDTAGQETQYF
few	TRBV7-9	NA	TRBJ2-7	TGTGCCAGCAGCGCCTACAGGGTCCCCTACGAGCAGTACTTC	CASSAYRVPYEQYF
NA	TRBV29-1	TRBD1	TRBJ1-1	TGCAGCGTCCAAGACAGGGTCTGGGACACTGAAGCTTTCTTT	CSVQDRVWDTEAFF
NA	TRBV6-6	TRBD1	TRBJ2-1	TGTGCCAGCAGCCCCGGGACAGGAAGGTACAATGAGCAGTTCTTC	CASSPGTGRYNEQFF
NA	TRBV10-2	NA	TRBJ2-7	TGCGCCAGCAGTGATAGCGTTTCCTACGAGCAGTACTTC	CASSDSVSYEQYF
NA	TRBV19	NA	TRBJ2-7	TGTGCCAGTAGTGCCCGGACTTCCCCGTCCTACGAGCAGTACTTC	CASSARTSPSYEQYF
NA	TRBV10-3	TRBD1	TRBJ2-2	TGTGCCATCAGACCCCCGGGACAGCAAACCGGGGAGCTGTTTTTT	CAIRPPGQQTGELFF
NA	TRBV10-1	NA	TRBJ2-7	TGCGCCAGCAGTGAGTTTCAATCCTACGAGCAGTACTTC	CASSEFQSYEQYF
NA	TRBV7-9	NA	TRBJ2-7	TGTGCCAGCAGCTCCGTTCGCGAGCAGTACTTC	CASSSVREQYF
NA	TRBV7-2	NA	TRBJ1-2	TGTGCCAGCAGCTTTTTGAGTGCGGGACGGATAAACTATGGCTACACCTTC	CASSFLSAGRINYGYTF
NA	TRBV9	TRBD1	TRBJ1-4	TGTGCCAGCAGCGGCGACAGGGGAGGGGAAACTAATGAAAAACTGTTTTTT	CASSGDRGGETNEKLFF
NA	TRBV5-4	NA	TRBJ2-7	TGTGCCAGCAGTTTCGGGGACTCAGCCCCCGAGCAGTACTTC	CASSFGDSAPEQYF
NA	TRBV5-5	TRBD1	TRBJ2-2	TGTGCCAGCAGCATTCGGGACAGACTAAACACCGGGGAGCTGTTTTTT	CASSIRDRLNTGELFF
NA	TRBV5-6	NA	TRBJ2-7	TGTGCCAGCAGCTTGGGTGCCGGGGTCGAGCAGTACTTC	CASSLGAGVEQYF
NA	TRBV27	NA	TRBJ2-7	TGTGCCAGCAGTTTACACGGGGGAGGCTACGAGCAGTACTTC	CASSLHGGGYEQYF
NA	TRBV6-7	TRBD1	TRBJ1-4	TGTGCCAGCAGTTACCCGGGGACAGCTAATGAAAAACTGTTTTTT	CASSYPGTANEKLFF
NA	TRBV10-1	TRBD1	TRBJ2-2	TGCGCCAGCAGTACCGGACAGGGACGGACCGGGGAGCTGTTTTTT	CASSTGQGRTGELFF
NA	TRBV18	NA	TRBJ1-3	TGTGCCAGCTCACCGGGCTCTGGAAACACCATATATTTT	CASSPGSGNTIYF
NA	TRBV11-2	TRBD2	TRBJ2-1	TGTGCCAGCACCCCCGGGACTAGCGGCCCCACCACCTACAATGAGCAGTTCTTC	CASTPGTSGPTTYNEQFF
NA	TRBV10-1	NA	TRBJ2-7	TGCGCCAGCGGTCAGGGGGGCTACGAGCAGTACTTC	CASGQGGYEQYF
once	TRBV15	NA	TRBJ2-7	TGTGCCACCAGCGGGGCAGGACCTTCTCTTAATTACTACGAGCAGTACTTC	CATSGAGPSLNYYEQYF
NA	TRBV6-1	NA	TRBJ1-1	TGTGCCAGCAGTGTACAACCTCGCGGGGGTTTCTTT	CASSVQPRGGFF
NA	TRBV5-8	NA	TRBJ2-5	TGTGCCAGCTCTAACAGGCAGGAACTCTTAGAGACCCAGTACTTC	CASSNRQELLETQYF
NA	TRBV18	NA	TRBJ2-2	TGTGCCAGCTCAGCGGATAGCGAGAACACCGGGGAGCTGTTTTTT	CASSADSENTGELFF
NA	TRBV28	TRBD2	TRBJ2-5	TGTGCCAGCAATCCAAGGGGACTAGCGGGAGGGCCGACGGAGACCCAGTACTTC	CASNPRGLAGGPTETQYF